This entry concerns a single T cell receptor beta chain. Its antigen is not known. The sample is drawn from a study of OX40 agonist ivuxolimab in advanced cancers. Whole-study results and caveats: Expanded peripheral T cells had an undetermined antigen specificity. Mean expanded clone counts were higher in CD8+ than CD4+ T cells.

The protocol was immunoSEQ multiplex PCR, while the TCRdb copy is restricted to in-frame clones and leaves out a portion. The sample shows approximately 60,000 clones, roughly four fifths of them seen only once. Sequences were derived from CD4+ or CD8+ T cells sorted from blood, sampled in a trial of the OX40 agonist ivuxolimab. This receptor was identified in an adult with an advanced solid tumor such as melanoma, head and neck, liver or kidney cancer.

CDR3 residues: CASSFGGDTEAFF. CDR3 coding DNA: TGTGCCAGCAGCTTTGGAGGGGACACTGAAGCTTTCTTT. The chain recombines TRBV7-3 with TRBJ1-1; D may be TRBD1 (5 bases). CDR3 size: 13 residues. Germline assignment: CDR1 SGHTA and CDR2 FQGTGA. V was clipped by 3 bases and J by 3 bases, with 8 bases between them.